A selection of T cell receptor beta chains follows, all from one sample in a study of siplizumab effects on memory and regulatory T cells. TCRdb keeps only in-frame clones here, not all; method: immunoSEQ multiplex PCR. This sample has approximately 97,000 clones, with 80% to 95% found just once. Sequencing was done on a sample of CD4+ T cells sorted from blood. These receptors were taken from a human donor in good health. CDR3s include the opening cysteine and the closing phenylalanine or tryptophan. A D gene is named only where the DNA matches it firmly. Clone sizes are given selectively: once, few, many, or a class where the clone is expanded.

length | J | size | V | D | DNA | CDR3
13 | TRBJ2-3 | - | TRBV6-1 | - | TGTGCCAGCCTAGGACAGCTAACAGATACGCAGTATTTT | CASLGQLTDTQYF
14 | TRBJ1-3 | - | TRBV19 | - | TGTGCCAGTAAGGAGGGACTCTCTGGAAACACCATATATTTT | CASKEGLSGNTIYF
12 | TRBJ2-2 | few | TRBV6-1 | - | TGTGCCAGCAGGAGCGGGACCGGGGAGCTGTTTTTT | CASRSGTGELFF
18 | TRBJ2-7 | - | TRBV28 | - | TGTGCCAGCAGTTTATATCTAGGATTGTCACCGAGCTCCTACGAGCAGTACTTC | CASSLYLGLSPSSYEQYF
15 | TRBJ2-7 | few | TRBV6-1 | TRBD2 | TGTGCCAGCACCTTCGGGACTAGCGGAACCAACGAGCAGTACTTC | CASTFGTSGTNEQYF
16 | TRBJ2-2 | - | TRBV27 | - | TGTGCCAGCAGTGCTCGTGGGCCGCTCCGACCCGGGGAGCTGTTTTTT | CASSARGPLRPGELFF
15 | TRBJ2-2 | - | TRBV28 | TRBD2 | TGTGCCAGCAGGTCCGGGACTAGAAGCACCGGGGAGCTGTTTTTT | CASRSGTRSTGELFF
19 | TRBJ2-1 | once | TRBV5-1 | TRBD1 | TGCGCCAGCAGAAAAAGGGGACAGATCCTTGGGAGTTCCTACAATGAGCAGTTCTTC | CASRKRGQILGSSYNEQFF
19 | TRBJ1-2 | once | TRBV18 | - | TGTGCCAGCTCACCAACCATGAACCGGGACACCTATAGAATGAGAGGCTACACCTTC | CASSPTMNRDTYRMRGYTF
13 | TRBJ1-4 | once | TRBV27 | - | TGTGCCAGCAGAGACAGACTAAATGAAAAACTGTTTTTT | CASRDRLNEKLFF
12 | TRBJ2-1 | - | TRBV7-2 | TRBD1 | TGTGCCAGCAGCCAAGACAGGGTAAAAGGGGTCTTC | CASSQDRVKGVF
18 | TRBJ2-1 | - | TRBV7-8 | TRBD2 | TGTGCCAGCAGCTTAAGAGACACACTAGCGGGAGGGAGGAATGAGCAGTTCTTC | CASSLRDTLAGGRNEQFF
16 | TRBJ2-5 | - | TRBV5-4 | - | TGTGCCAGCAGCTTGGCCTTTTCGGGAGTAGGTGAGACCCAGTACTTC | CASSLAFSGVGETQYF
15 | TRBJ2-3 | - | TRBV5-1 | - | TGCGCCAGCAGCTTGCGAACCCATGCCGAAGGTACGCAGTATTTT | CASSLRTHAEGTQYF
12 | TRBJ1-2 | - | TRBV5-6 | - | TGTGCCAGCAGCAGGGTTATGGTTGGCTACACCTTC | CASSRVMVGYTF
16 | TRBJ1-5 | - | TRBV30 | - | TGTGCCTGGACGGGAGGGGGGCAGCGGGGTGGACAGCCCCAGCATTTT | CAWTGGGQRGGQPQHF
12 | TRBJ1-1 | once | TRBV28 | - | TGTGCCAGCAGTGTATCCACTTTTGAAGCTTTCTTT | CASSVSTFEAFF
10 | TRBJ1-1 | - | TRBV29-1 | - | TGCAGCGTCCTGAACACTGAAGCTTTCTTT | CSVLNTEAFF
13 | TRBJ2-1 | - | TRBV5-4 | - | TGTGCCAGCAGTTTCCGGCCCCCCAATGAGCAGTTCTTC | CASSFRPPNEQFF
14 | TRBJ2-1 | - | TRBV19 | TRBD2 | TGTGCCAGTAGACTAGCGGAAAACTACAATGAGCAGTTCTTC | CASRLAENYNEQFF
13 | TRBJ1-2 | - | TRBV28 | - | TGTGCCAGCAGTTTTAGGCCAAACTATGGCTACACCTTC | CASSFRPNYGYTF
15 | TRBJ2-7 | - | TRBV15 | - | TGTGCCACCAGCAGACAAAGACAGGCCGTCTACGAGCAGTACTTC | CATSRQRQAVYEQYF
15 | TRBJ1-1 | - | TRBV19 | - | TGTGCCAGTAACCTACGAGGAGGGGTCCCCACTGAAGCTTTCTTT | CASNLRGGVPTEAFF
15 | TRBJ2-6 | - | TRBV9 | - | TGTGCCAGCAGCGTACGCCTCTCTGGGGCCAACGTCCTGACTTTC | CASSVRLSGANVLTF
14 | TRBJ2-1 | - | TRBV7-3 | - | TGTGCCAGCAGCTTATATCAAGGCTACAATGAGCAGTTCTTC | CASSLYQGYNEQFF
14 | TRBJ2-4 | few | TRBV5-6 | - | TGTGCCAGCAGCCCGGAGACAGGGAGGAACATTCAGTACTTC | CASSPETGRNIQYF
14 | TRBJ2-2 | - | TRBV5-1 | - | TGCGCCAGCACCGGGTACCTTAACACCGGGGAGCTGTTTTTT | CASTGYLNTGELFF
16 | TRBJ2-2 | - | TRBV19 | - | TGTGCCAGTAGTATAAGCAGGGGCCGGTTGACCGGGGAGCTGTTTTTT | CASSISRGRLTGELFF
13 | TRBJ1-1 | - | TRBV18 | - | TGTGCCAGCGCCAATACAGGGAACACTGAAGCTTTCTTT | CASANTGNTEAFF
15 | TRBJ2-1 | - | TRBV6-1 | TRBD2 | TGTGCCAGCATAGGAGGGAGGGCCCTTGAGAATGAGCAGTTCTTC | CASIGGRALENEQFF
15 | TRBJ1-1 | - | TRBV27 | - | TGTGCCAGCAGTAGATCGGCCCCGCGGGTAACTGAAGCTTTCTTT | CASSRSAPRVTEAFF
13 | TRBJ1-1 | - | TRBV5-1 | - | TGCGCCAGCAGCTTGGGGGCCCCCACTGAAGCTTTCTTT | CASSLGAPTEAFF
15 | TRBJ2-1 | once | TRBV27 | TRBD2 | TGTGCCAGCAGTTTCGGCGGGAGAACCTACAATGAGCAGTTCTTC | CASSFGGRTYNEQFF
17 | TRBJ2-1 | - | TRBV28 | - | TGTGCCAGCAGTTTTTCGGTCTTGACAGTCCTCCACAATGAGCAGTTCTTC | CASSFSVLTVLHNEQFF
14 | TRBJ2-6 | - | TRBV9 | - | TGTGCCAGCAGCGTGTCGACTGGGGCCAACGTCCTGACTTTC | CASSVSTGANVLTF
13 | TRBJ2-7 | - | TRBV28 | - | TGTGCCAGCAAAGGTACAGAGTCCTACGAGCAGTACTTC | CASKGTESYEQYF
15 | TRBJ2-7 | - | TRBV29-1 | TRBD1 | TGCAGCGCCGCGACGGACAGGTGGAGCTCCTACGAGCAGTACTTC | CSAATDRWSSYEQYF
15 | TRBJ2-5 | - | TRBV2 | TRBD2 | TGTGCCAGCAGTGAAAGGCCTAGCGGGAGGAGAACCCAGTACTTC | CASSERPSGRRTQYF